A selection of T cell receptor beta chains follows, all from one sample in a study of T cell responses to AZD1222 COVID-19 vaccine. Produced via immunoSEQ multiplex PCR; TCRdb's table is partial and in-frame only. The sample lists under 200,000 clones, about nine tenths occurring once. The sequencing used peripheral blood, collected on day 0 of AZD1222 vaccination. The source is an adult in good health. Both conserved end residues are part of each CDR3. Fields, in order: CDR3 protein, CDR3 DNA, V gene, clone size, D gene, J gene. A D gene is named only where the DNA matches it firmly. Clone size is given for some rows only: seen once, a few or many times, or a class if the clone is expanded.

CASSQRQGAGTDTQYF TGTGCCAGCAGCCAACGACAGGGGGCAGGGACAGATACGCAGTATTTT TRBV16 NA TRBD1 TRBJ2-3
CASSRTGLNQPQHF TGTGCCAGCAGTCGGACAGGCTTAAATCAGCCCCAGCATTTT TRBV2 NA TRBD1 TRBJ1-5
CASSLGPGYNSPLHF TGTGCCAGCAGCTTAGGGCCAGGCTATAATTCACCCCTCCACTTT TRBV7-2 NA NA TRBJ1-6
CASSLMGTGLQETQYF TGCGCCAGCAGCTTGATGGGTACGGGCTTACAAGAGACCCAGTACTTC TRBV5-1 NA NA TRBJ2-5
CASSSPSGRLFF TGTGCCAGCAGCTCCCCTAGCGGGAGGTTGTTTTTT TRBV11-3 once TRBD2 TRBJ2-2
CASSRPGSGGTDTQYF TGTGCCAGCAGCCGACCGGGGAGCGGAGGGACAGATACGCAGTATTTT TRBV5-4 few NA TRBJ2-3
CASSLFSQIAGNEQFF TGTGCCAGCAGTTTATTTTCTCAGATAGCGGGCAATGAGCAGTTCTTC TRBV27 NA TRBD2 TRBJ2-1
CSVEGQSGGETQYF TGCAGCGTTGAAGGACAGTCCGGGGGGGAGACCCAGTACTTC TRBV29-1 NA TRBD2 TRBJ2-5
CARSPTGPEDRFNQPQHF TGTGCTAGATCGCCGACCGGGCCCGAAGACAGATTCAATCAGCCCCAGCATTTT TRBV12-5 NA NA TRBJ1-5
CASSHWGPGWNTGELFF TGCGCCAGCAGCCATTGGGGGCCAGGGTGGAACACCGGGGAGCTGTTTTTT TRBV4-3 NA NA TRBJ2-2
CASTLTGGGIGTEAFF TGCGCCAGCACCCTGACAGGAGGGGGAATAGGCACTGAAGCTTTCTTT TRBV5-1 NA NA TRBJ1-1
CASSLDGENTIYF TGTGCCAGCAGCTTGGATGGGGAGAACACCATATATTTT TRBV5-8 NA NA TRBJ1-3
CASSATGGEGAEQYF TGTGCCAGCAGCGCCACAGGGGGCGAGGGGGCAGAGCAGTACTTC TRBV3-1/TRBV3-2 NA TRBD1 TRBJ2-7
CASSPYPGLAGDEQYF TGTGCCAGCAGCCCCTACCCCGGACTAGCGGGTGACGAGCAGTACTTC TRBV3-1/TRBV3-2 NA TRBD2 TRBJ2-7
CASSLLNGPQYF TGTGCCAGCAGCCTGTTAAACGGGCCGCAGTACTTC TRBV5-5 NA NA TRBJ2-7
CASSQKDKVVTDTQYF TGCGCCAGCAGTCAAAAAGACAAGGTAGTCACAGATACGCAGTATTTT TRBV23-1 NA NA TRBJ2-3
CATSKRTGRSYEQYF TGTGCCACCAGCAAACGGACAGGGCGGTCCTACGAGCAGTACTTC TRBV15 NA TRBD1 TRBJ2-7
CATRGTGGMNTEAFF TGCGCCACCAGGGGGACAGGGGGGATGAACACTGAAGCTTTCTTT TRBV10-2 NA TRBD1 TRBJ1-1
CASSDFWGTGELFF TGTGCCAGCAGTGATTTTTGGGGCACCGGGGAGCTGTTTTTT TRBV6-1 NA NA TRBJ2-2
CASSQEGLEAFF TGTGCCAGCAGCCAAGAAGGACTTGAAGCTTTCTTT TRBV3-1/TRBV3-2 once NA TRBJ1-1
CASSLKTGGFEKLFF TGTGCCAGCAGCTTGAAGACAGGCGGGTTTGAAAAACTGTTTTTT TRBV5-5 NA NA TRBJ1-4
CASRNDLRGDEQFF TGTGCCAGCAGGAACGATTTGAGGGGAGATGAGCAGTTCTTC TRBV5-4 NA NA TRBJ2-1
CGVGSANTGELFF TGTGGGGTGGGATCGGCGAACACCGGGGAGCTGTTTTTT TRBV30 once NA TRBJ2-2
CASSQWSGDSNQPQHF TGCGCCAGCAGCCAATGGTCAGGGGATAGCAATCAGCCCCAGCATTTT TRBV4-3 once NA TRBJ1-5
CAWSVVGLGSYNEQFF TGTGCCTGGAGTGTGGTGGGGCTTGGCTCCTACAATGAGCAGTTCTTC TRBV30 NA NA TRBJ2-1
CAWGKDSNQPQHF TGTGCCTGGGGAAAAGATAGCAATCAGCCCCAGCATTTT TRBV30 few NA TRBJ1-5
CATSDFPEDFNTQYF TGTGCCACCAGTGATTTTCCCGAGGATTTTAATACGCAGTATTTT TRBV24-1 NA NA TRBJ2-3
CASSHQGSAQPQHF TGTGCCAGTAGCCATCAGGGGTCGGCCCAGCCCCAGCATTTT TRBV19 NA NA TRBJ1-5
CASSSIGGYGYGYTF TGTGCCAGCAGCAGCATAGGGGGGTATGGCTATGGCTACACCTTC TRBV9 NA NA TRBJ1-2
CAILGGTTYEQYF TGTGCCATTCTTGGTGGGACTACCTACGAGCAGTACTTC TRBV7-9 NA TRBD2 TRBJ2-7
CASSHRRQGARNEQFF TGCGCCAGCAGCCATCGTCGACAGGGGGCGCGTAATGAGCAGTTCTTC TRBV5-1 NA TRBD1 TRBJ2-1